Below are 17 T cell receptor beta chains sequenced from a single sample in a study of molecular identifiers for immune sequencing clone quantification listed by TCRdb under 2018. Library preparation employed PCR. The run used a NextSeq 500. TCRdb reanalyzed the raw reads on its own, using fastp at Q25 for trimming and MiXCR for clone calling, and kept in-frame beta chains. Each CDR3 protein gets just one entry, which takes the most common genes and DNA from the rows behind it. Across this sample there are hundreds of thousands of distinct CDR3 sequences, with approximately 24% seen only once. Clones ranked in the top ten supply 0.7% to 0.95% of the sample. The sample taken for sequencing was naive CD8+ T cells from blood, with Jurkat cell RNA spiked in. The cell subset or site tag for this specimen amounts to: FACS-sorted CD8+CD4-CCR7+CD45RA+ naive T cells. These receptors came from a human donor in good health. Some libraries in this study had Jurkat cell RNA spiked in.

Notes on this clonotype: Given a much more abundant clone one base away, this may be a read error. The DNA of the CDR3 is TGTGCCAGCAGTCCCCCGCAGGTGAACAATCAGCCCCAGCATTTT. Protein sequence: CASSPPQVNNQPQHF. J is TRBJ1-5 and V is TRBV28; D gene unclear. The CDR3 covers 15 residues. Germline CDR1 is MDHEN and CDR2 is SYDVKM. V was shortened by 5 bases and J by 3 bases, with 14 bases between the two germline ends. The whole variable domain, remainder taken from reference TRBV28 and TRBJ1-5, is DVKVTQSSRYLVKRTGEKVFLECVQDMDHENMFWYRQDPGLGLRLIYFSYDVKMKEKGDIPEGYSVSREKKERFSLILESASTNQTSMYLCASSPPQVNNQPQHFGDGTRLSIL.

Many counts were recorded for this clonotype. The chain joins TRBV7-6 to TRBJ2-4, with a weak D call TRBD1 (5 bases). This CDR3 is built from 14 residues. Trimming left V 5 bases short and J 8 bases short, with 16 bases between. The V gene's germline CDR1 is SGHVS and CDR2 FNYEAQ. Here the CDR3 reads CASSPKMGPDIQYF. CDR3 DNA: TGTGCCAGCAGCCCGAAGATGGGGCCGGACATTCAGTACTTC.

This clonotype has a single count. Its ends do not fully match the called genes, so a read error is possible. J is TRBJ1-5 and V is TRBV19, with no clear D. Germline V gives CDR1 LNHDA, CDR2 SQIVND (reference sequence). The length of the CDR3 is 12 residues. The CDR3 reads CVSSKKGQPQHF. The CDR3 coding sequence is TGTGTCAGTAGTAAGAAGGGCCAGCCCCAGCATTTT.

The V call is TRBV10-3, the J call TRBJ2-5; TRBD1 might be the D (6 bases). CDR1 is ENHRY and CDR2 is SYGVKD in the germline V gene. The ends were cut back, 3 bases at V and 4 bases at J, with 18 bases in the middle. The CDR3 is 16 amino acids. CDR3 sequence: CAISDHRASAPETQYF. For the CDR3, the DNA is TGTGCCATCAGTGACCACAGGGCCTCAGCTCCAGAGACCCAGTACTTC.

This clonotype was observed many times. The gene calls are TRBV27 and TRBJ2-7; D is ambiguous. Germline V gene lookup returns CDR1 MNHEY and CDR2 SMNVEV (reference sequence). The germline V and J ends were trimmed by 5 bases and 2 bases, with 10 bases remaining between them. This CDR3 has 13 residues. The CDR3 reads CASSLVGPYEQYF. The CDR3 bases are TGTGCCAGCAGTCTTGTCGGGCCCTACGAGCAGTACTTC.

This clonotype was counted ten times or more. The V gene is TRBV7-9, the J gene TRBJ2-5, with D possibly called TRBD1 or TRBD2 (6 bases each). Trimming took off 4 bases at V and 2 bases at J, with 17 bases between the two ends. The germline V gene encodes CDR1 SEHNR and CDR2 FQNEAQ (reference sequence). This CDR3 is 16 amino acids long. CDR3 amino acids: CASSWSLGGPQETQYF. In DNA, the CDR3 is TGTGCCAGCAGCTGGAGCCTTGGGGGGCCACAAGAGACCCAGTACTTC. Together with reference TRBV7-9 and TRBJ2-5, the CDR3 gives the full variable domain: DTGVSQNPRHKITKRGQNVTFRCDPISEHNRLYWYRQTLGQGPEFLTYFQNEAQLEKSRLLSDRFSAERPKGSFSTLEIQRTEQGDSAMYLCASSWSLGGPQETQYFGPGTRLLVL.

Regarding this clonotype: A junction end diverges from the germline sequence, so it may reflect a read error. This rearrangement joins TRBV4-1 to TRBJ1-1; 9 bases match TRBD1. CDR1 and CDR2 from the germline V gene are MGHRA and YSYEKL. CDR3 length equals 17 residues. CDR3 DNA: TGCGCCAGCGGCCAAGACAACCGGGACAGGGCGTGGACTGAAGCTTTCTTT. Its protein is CASGQDNRDRAWTEAFF.

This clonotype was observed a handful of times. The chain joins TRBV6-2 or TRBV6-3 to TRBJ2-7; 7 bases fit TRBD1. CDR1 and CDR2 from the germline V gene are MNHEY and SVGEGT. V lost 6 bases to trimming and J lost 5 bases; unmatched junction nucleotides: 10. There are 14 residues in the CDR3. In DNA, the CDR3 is TGTGCCAGCAGAAGGGACAGCCCAATTGACGAGCAGTACTTC. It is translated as CASRRDSPIDEQYF.

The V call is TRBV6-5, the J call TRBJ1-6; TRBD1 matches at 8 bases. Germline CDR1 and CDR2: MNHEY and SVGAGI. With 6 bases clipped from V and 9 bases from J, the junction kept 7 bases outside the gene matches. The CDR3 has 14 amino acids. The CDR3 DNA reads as TGTGCCAGCAGCTCGACAGGGGCGATTTCACCCCTCCACTTT. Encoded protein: CASSSTGAISPLHF.

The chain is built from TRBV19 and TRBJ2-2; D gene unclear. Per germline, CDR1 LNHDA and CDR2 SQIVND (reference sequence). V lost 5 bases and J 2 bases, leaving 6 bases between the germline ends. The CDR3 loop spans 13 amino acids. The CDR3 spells CASSWLNTGELFF. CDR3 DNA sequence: TGTGCCAGTAGTTGGCTAAACACCGGGGAGCTGTTTTTT.

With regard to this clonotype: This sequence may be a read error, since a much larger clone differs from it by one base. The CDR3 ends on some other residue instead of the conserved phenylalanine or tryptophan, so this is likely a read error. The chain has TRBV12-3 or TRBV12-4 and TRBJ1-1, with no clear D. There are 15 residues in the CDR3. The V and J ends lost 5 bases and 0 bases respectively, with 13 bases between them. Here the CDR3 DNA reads TGTGCCAGCAGTCCACTACAGAACATGAACACTGAAGCTTTCCTT. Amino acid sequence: CASSPLQNMNTEAFL.

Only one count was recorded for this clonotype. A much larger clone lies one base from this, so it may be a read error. The CDR3 DNA sequence: TGTGCCAGCAGTCCCCGGATTCATGGGGGGCAGTACTTC. Its translation is CASSPRIHGGQYF. The chain carries TRBV12-3 or TRBV12-4 and TRBJ2-7; TRBD1 or TRBD2 may be the D gene (5 bases each). The CDR3 consists of 13 residues. V was trimmed by 5 bases and J by 9 bases, leaving 17 bases between them.

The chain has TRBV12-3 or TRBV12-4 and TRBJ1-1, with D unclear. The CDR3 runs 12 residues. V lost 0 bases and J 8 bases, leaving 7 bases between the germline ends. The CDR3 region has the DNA TGTGCCAGCAGTTTAGCCTACGGGGAAGCTTTCTTT. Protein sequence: CASSLAYGEAFF.

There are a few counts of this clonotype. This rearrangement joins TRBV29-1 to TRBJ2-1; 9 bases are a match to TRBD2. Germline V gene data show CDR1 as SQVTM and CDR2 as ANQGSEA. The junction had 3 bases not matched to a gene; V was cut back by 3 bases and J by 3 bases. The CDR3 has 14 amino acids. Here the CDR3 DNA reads TGCAGCGTTGAGCGGGGGGGCGTCTACAATGAGCAGTTCTTC. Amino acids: CSVERGGVYNEQFF.

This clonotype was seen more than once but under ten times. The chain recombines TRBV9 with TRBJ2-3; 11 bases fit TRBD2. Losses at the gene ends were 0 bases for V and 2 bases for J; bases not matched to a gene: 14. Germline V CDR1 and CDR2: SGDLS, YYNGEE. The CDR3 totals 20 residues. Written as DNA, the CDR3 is TGTGCCAGCAGCGTAGCCGGACGCCTAGCGGGAGGAATTACCACAGATACGCAGTATTTT. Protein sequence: CASSVAGRLAGGITTDTQYF.

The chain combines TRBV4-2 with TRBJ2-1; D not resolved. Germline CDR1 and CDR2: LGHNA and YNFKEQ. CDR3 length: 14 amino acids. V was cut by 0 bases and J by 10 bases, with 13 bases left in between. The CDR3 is CASSQDEPAAEQFF. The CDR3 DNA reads TGTGCCAGCAGCCAAGACGAACCCGCGGCAGAGCAGTTCTTC.

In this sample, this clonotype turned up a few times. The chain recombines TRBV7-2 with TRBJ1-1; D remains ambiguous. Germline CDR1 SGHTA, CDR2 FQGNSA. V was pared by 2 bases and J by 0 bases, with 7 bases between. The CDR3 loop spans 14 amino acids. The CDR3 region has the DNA TGTGCCAGCAGCTTATTACACATGAACACTGAAGCTTTCTTT. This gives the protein CASSLLHMNTEAFF.